The sequence of this T cell receptor beta chain was determined in a study of early T cells in non-severe SARS-CoV-2 infection (dated by TCRdb to the early 2020s). Regarding the complete study: Because TCR sequencing was done on bulk RNA from unsorted whole blood, the alpha and beta chains could not be paired. The research as a whole found: Matching against VDJdb was skewed toward anti-spike CD8 responses, likely underestimated virus-specific expansions, and missed private and CD4 specificities.

CDR1 and CDR2, looked up from the germline V gene (reference sequence), are DFQATT and SNEGSKA. The CDR3 contains 15 residues, cysteine and phenylalanine counted. This entry keeps only the CDR3 DNA: 45 bases, framed from base 1. V is cut back by 7 bases and J by 5 bases, with 14 bases in the junction unmatched. Libraries were prepared through 5' RACE. TCRdb shows the sequencer as NextSeq 500. Unique molecular identifiers were attached to individual cDNA molecules in the TCR library protocol so that sequencing error and PCR bias could be corrected. Both TCR alpha and beta chains were sequenced, and tight co-correlation was observed between alpha and beta sequence abundances in each sample. Under the source paper's analysis protocol: Decombinator V4 was used to annotate TCR sequences for V gene, J gene and CDR3. TCRs were defined as expanded if a significant change between any two time points was detected under a Poisson model with p below 0.0001. TCR abundances were normalised to the total number of TCRs sequenced in each sample and reported as counts per million. MAIT TCRs were defined by TRAV1-2 paired with TRAJ12, TRAJ20 or TRAJ33, and iNKT TCRs by TRAV10 paired with TRAJ18. A search of VDJdb, accessed on 1 November 2021, was run for TCRs annotated to CMV, EBV and SARS-CoV-2, with TCRs annotated for multiple antigens excluded. TCRdb trimmed the raw reads at Q25, called clones with MiXCR and kept productive beta chains. Each record represents a unique CDR3 protein, reported with the most common genes and DNA among its rows. The V and J calls here are based on TCRdb, not the publication. The sample profile shows fewer than 30,000 distinct CDR3 sequences; about 5.1% of them were found once. The ten largest clones add up to under 5% of the sample.

This clonotype was seen ten or more times. It lacks a known antigen. No base quality information exists; no much larger clone differs at one position. This was a case-control study nested in a cohort of healthcare workers in London, UK, who had nasopharyngeal swab PCR tests and blood samples taken every week. Healthcare workers were recruited between 23 and 31 March 2020, during the week of the UK lockdown, and were followed weekly for up to about 16 weeks. The rearrangement combines TRBV20-1 with TRBJ1-5, with 7 bases in between that match TRBD1. Sequenced: whole blood. This receptor was taken from an adult who was a healthcare worker with PCR-confirmed SARS-CoV-2 infection or an uninfected control (not recorded which). CDR3 sequence: CSVLGRGQGDQPQHF. The DNA sequence is as follows: TGCAGTGTCCTGGGGCGGGGGCAGGGGGATCAGCCCCAGCATTTT.